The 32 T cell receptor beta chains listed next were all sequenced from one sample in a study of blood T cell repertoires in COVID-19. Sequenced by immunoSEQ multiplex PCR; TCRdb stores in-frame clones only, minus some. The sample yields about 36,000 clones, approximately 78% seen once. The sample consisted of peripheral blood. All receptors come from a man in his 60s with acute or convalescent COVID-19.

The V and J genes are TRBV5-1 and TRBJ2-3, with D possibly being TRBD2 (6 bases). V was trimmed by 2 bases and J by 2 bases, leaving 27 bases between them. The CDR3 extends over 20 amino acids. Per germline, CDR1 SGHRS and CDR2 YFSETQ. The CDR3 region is CASSFNWRATGGWVTDTQYF. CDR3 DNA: TGCGCCAGCAGCTTTAATTGGCGGGCTACCGGGGGATGGGTCACAGATACGCAGTATTTT.

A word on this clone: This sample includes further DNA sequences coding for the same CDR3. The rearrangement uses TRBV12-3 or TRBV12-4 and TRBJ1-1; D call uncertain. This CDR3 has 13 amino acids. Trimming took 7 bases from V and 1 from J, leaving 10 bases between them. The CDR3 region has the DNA TGTGCCAGCACCCCGAGGCGGAACACTGAAGCTTTCTTT. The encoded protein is CASTPRRNTEAFF.

Here the CDR3 reads CASRTGSGGELFF. The DNA of the CDR3 is TGTGCCAGCAGGACAGGGTCGGGCGGGGAGCTGTTTTTT. The V gene is TRBV3-1 (or the pseudogene TRBV3-2), the J gene TRBJ2-2; 7 nucleotides align to TRBD1. The V gene's germline CDR1 is LGHDT and CDR2 YNNKEL (reference sequence). The CDR3 has 13 amino acids. The J segment lost 7 bases and the V segment lost 6 bases, leaving 5 bases of the junction unmatched.

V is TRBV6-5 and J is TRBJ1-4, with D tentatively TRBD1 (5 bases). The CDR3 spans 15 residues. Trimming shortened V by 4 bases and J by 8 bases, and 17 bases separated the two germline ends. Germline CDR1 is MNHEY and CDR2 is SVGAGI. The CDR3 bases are TGTGCCAGCAGTTCGGGGGTTAGACTATTCGAAAAACTGTTTTTT. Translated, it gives CASSSGVRLFEKLFF.

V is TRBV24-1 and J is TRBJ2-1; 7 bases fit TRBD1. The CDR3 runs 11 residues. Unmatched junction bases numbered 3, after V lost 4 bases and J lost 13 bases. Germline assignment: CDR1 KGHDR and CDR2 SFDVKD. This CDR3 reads CATSEGQRQFF. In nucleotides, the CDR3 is TGTGCCACCAGTGAGGGACAGAGACAGTTCTTC.

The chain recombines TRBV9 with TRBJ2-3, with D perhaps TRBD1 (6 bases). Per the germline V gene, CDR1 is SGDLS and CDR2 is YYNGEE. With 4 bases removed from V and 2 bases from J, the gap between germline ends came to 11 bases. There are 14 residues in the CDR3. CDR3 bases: TGTGCCAGCAGCCCCAGGACAGCCACAGATACGCAGTATTTT. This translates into CASSPRTATDTQYF.

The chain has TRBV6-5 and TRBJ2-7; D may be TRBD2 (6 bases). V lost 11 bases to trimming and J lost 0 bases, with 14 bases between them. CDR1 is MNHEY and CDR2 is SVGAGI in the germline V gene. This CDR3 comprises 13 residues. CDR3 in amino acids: CAGRDSYSYEQYF. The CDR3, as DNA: TGTGCCGGAAGGGACTCCTACTCCTACGAGCAGTACTTC.

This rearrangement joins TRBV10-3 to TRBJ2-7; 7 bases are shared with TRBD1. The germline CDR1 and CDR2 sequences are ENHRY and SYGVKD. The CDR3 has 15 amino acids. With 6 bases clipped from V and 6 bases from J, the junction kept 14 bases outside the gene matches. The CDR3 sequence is CAISAPTGEGFEQYF. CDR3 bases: TGTGCCATCAGCGCCCCTACAGGGGAAGGGTTCGAGCAGTACTTC.

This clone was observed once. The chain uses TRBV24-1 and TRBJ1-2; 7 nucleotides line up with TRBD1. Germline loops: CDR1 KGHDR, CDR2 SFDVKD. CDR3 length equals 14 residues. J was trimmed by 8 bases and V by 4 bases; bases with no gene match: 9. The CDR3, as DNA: TGTGCCACCAGTGACCCGGACAGGAAGAGGGGCTACACCTTC. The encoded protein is CATSDPDRKRGYTF.

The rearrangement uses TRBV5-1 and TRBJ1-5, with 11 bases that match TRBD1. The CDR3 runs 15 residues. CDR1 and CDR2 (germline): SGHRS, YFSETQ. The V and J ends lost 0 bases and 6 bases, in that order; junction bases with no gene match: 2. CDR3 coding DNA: TGCGCCAGCAGCTTGGGGACAGGGGGCGTTCAGCCCCAGCATTTT. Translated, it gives CASSLGTGGVQPQHF.

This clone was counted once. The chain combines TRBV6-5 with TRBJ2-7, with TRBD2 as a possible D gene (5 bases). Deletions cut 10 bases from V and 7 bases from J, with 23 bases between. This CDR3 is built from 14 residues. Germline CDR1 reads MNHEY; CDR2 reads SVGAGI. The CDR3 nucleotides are TGTGCCACGCTATTGTTCTCGGACTCCGGGGAGCAGTACTTC. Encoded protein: CATLLFSDSGEQYF.

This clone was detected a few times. CDR3 sequence: CSGGENNSPLHF. The CDR3 bases are TGCAGCGGGGGTGAGAATAATTCACCCCTCCACTTT. V is TRBV29-1 and J is TRBJ1-6; D is undetermined. Germline V gives CDR1 SQVTM, CDR2 ANQGSEA. CDR3 length equals 12 residues. V gave up 7 bases and J gave up 5 bases, with 9 bases separating them.

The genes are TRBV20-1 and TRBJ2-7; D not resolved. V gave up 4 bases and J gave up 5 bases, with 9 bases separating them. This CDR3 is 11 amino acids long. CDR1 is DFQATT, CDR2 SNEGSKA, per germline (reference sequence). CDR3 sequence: CSATLGDEQYF. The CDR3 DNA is TGCAGTGCTACTCTGGGCGACGAGCAGTACTTC.

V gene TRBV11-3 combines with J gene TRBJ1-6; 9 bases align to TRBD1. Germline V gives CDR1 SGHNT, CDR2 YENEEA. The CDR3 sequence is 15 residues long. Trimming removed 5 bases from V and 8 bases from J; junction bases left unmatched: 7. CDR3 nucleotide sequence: TGTGCCAGCAGCAACAGGGGGCTTGGGGATTCACCCCTCCACTTT. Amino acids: CASSNRGLGDSPLHF.

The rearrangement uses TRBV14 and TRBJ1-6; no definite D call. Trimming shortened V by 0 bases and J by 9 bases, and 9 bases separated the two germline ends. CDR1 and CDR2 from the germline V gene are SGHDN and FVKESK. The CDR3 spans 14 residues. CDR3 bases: TGTGCCAGCAGCCAAGAAACAGAACTTTCACCCCTCCACTTT. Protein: CASSQETELSPLHF.

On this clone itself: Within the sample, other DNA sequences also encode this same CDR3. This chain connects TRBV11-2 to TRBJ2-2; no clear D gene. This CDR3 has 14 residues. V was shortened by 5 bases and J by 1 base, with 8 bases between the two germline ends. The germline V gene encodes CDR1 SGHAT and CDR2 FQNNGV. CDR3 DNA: TGTGCCAGCAGCAGGCGCGGGAACACCGGGGAGCTGTTTTTT. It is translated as CASSRRGNTGELFF.

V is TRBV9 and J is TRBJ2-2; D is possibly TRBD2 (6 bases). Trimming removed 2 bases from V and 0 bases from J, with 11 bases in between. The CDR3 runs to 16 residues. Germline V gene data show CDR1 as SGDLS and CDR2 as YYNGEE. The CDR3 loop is CASSVWGGANTGELFF. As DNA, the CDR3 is TGTGCCAGCAGCGTGTGGGGCGGGGCGAACACCGGGGAGCTGTTTTTT.

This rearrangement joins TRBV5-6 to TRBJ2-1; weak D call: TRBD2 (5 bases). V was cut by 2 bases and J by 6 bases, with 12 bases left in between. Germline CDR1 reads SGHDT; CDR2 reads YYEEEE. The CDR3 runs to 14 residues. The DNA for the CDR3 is TGTGCCAGCAGCTTTGAGGGAGCTGGCAATGAGCAGTTCTTC. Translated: CASSFEGAGNEQFF.

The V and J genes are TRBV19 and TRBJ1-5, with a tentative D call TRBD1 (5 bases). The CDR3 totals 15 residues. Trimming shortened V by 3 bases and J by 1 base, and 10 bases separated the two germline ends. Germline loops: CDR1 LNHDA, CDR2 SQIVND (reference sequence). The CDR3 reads CASSIGQGSNQPQHF. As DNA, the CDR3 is TGTGCCAGTAGTATTGGGCAGGGCAGCAATCAGCCCCAGCATTTT. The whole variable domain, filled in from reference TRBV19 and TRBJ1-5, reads DGGITQSPKYLFRKEGQNVTLSCEQNLNHDAMYWYRQDPGQGLRLIYYSQIVNDFQKGDIAEGYSVSREKKESFPLTVTSAQKNPTAFYLCASSIGQGSNQPQHFGDGTRLSIL.

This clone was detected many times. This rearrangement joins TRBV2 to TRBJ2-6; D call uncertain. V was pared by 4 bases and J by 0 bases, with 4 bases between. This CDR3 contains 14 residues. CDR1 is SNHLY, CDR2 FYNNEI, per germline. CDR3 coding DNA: TGTGCCAGCAGTGCGAGCTCTGGGGCCAACGTCCTGACTTTC. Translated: CASSASSGANVLTF.

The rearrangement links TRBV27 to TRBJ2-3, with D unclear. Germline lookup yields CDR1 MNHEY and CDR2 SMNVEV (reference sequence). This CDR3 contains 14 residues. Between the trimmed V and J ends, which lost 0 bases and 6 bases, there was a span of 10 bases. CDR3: CASSLSFLADTQYF. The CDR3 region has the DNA TGTGCCAGCAGTTTATCATTCCTCGCGGATACGCAGTATTTT.

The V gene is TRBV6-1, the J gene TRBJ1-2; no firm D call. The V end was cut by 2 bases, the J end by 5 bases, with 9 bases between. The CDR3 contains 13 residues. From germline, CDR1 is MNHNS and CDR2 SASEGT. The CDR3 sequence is CASSESTAYGYTF. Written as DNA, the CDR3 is TGTGCCAGCAGTGAAAGCACAGCATATGGCTACACCTTC.

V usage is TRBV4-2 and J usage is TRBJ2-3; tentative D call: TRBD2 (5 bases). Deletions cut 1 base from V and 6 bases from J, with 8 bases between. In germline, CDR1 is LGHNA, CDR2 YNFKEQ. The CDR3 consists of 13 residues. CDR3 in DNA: TGTGCCAGCAGCCAAGCGGGAAGGGATACGCAGTATTTT. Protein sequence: CASSQAGRDTQYF.

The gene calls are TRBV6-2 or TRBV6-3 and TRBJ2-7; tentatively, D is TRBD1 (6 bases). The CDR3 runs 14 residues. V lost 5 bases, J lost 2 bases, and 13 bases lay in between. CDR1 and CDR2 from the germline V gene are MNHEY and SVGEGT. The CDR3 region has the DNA TGTGCCAGCAGTCAATCCGGGACACCCTACGAGCAGTACTTC. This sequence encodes CASSQSGTPYEQYF.

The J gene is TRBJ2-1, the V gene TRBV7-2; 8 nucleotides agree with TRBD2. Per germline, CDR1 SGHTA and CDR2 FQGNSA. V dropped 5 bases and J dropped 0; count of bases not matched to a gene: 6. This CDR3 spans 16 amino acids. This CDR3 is CASSLISGVSYNEQFF. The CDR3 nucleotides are TGTGCCAGCAGCCTAATTAGCGGGGTCTCCTACAATGAGCAGTTCTTC.

CDR3 amino acids: CASSLKGQGGAAPGNTIYF. CDR3 coding DNA: TGTGCCAGCAGCTTAAAGGGACAGGGAGGCGCGGCCCCTGGAAACACCATATATTTT. This chain uses TRBV7-8 with TRBJ1-3; the match to TRBD1 covers 9 bases. Looked up from germline, CDR1 is SGHVS and CDR2 is FQNEAQ. The V segment lost 2 bases and the J segment 2 bases; nucleotides outside the gene matches: 13. This CDR3 region has 19 residues.

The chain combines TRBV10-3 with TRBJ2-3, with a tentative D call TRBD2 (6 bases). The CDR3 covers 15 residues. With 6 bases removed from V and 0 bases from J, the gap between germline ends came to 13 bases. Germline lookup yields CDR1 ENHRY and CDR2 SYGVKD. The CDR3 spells CAIRPTRTSTDTQYF. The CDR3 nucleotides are TGTGCCATCAGACCGACTAGAACTAGCACAGATACGCAGTATTTT.

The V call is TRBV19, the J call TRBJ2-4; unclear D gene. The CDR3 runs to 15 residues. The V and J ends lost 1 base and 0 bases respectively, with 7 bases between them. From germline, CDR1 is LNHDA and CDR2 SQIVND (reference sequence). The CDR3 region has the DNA TGTGCCAGTAGTATAGTCATAGTAGCCAAAAACATTCAGTACTTC. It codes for CASSIVIVAKNIQYF.

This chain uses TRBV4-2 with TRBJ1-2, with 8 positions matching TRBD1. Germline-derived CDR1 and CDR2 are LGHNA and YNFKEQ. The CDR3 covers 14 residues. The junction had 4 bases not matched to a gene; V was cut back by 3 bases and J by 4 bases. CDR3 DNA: TGTGCCAGCAGCCAGCAACAGGGGGGCTATGGCTACACCTTC. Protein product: CASSQQQGGYGYTF.

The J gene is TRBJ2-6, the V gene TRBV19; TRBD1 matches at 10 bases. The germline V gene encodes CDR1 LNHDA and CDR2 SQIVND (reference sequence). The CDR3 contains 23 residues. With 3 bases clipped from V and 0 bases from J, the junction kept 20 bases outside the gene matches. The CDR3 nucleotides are TGTGCCAGTAGTATCCGCTTGTATCGGGACAGGGGCCTTCTTAGCTCTGGGGCCAACGTCCTGACTTTC. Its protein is CASSIRLYRDRGLLSSGANVLTF.

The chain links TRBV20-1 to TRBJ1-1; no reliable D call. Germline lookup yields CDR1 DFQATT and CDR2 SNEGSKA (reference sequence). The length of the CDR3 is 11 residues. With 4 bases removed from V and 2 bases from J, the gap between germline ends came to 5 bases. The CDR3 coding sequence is TGCAGTGCTACGGGTAACACTGAAGCTTTCTTT. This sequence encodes CSATGNTEAFF.

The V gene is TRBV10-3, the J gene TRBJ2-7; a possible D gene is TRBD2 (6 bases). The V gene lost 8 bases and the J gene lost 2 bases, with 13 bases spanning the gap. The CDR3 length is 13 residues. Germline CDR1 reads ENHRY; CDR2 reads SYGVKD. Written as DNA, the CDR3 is TGTGCCATCGACAGCGGAGGGACCTACGAGCAGTACTTC. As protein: CAIDSGGTYEQYF.